The rows below give T cell receptor beta chains drawn from one sample of a study of naive and memory T cell subsets. TCRdb analysed the UMI-ligation and nested PCR reads with MiXCR anew, one entry per CDR3 protein. The data hold approximately 100,000 distinct CDR3 sequences, with about 15% observed a single time. Source material: naive CD8+ T cells from blood. All receptors come from a human donor in good health. Both conserved end residues are part of each CDR3. D genes are given only for firm matches. Only part of the rows carry a size: once, few, many, or a class if the clone is expanded.

>TRBJ2-1|few|TRBV27|TRBD1
TGTGCCAGCAGTCCCCCCGGTTCGGGACAGGGACCCAATGAGCAGTTCTTC
CASSPPGSGQGPNEQFF
>TRBJ2-3|NA|TRBV5-4|TRBD2
TGTGCCAGCAGCTTGGGCTCTAGCGGGGGTTCGAATTTT
CASSLGSSGGSNF
>TRBJ1-2|many|TRBV29-1|NA
TGCAGCGTTGAATACCAGGGATATGGCTACACCTTC
CSVEYQGYGYTF
>TRBJ2-5|NA|TRBV9|NA
TGTGCCAGCAGCGTAGGGATGGGGGAAGAGACCCAGTACTTC
CASSVGMGEETQYF
>TRBJ2-5|few|TRBV7-9|NA
TGTGCCAGCACGGGGAAAGAGACCCAGTACTTC
CASTGKETQYF
>TRBJ2-3|many|TRBV30|NA
TGTGCCTGGAGTGTACTGGGTATCACAGATACGCAGTATTTT
CAWSVLGITDTQYF
>TRBJ1-1|NA|TRBV18|NA
TGTGCCAGCTCCGTCACGGGCAGACAGAACACTGAAGCTTTCTTT
CASSVTGRQNTEAFF
>TRBJ2-3|few|TRBV11-2|TRBD2
TGTGCCAGCACCCTGACCCGTGGACTAGCGGGAGATCCGGATACGCAGTATTTT
CASTLTRGLAGDPDTQYF
>TRBJ1-5|few|TRBV12-3/TRBV12-4|TRBD1
TGTGCCAGCAGTCCCGGGACAGGGATGGGGCCCCAGCATTTT
CASSPGTGMGPQHF
>TRBJ2-4|NA|TRBV6-6|TRBD2
TGTGCCAGCAGTGAGGGACTAGCGTTGGCCAAAAACATTCAGTACTTC
CASSEGLALAKNIQYF
>TRBJ1-1|many|TRBV4-2|NA
TGTGCCAGCAGCCAAGATGGTTCTGTAGGAAATCTGAACACTGAAGCTTTCTTT
CASSQDGSVGNLNTEAFF
>TRBJ2-7|NA|TRBV13|NA
TGTGCCAGCAGCCCGGGACGACGATCCTACGAGCAGTACTTC
CASSPGRRSYEQYF
>TRBJ1-2|few|TRBV25-1|NA
TGTGCCAGCAGTGAATACAACTATGGCTACACCTTC
CASSEYNYGYTF
>TRBJ2-7|few|TRBV29-1|TRBD1
TGCAGCGCCGGAGGGACAGGGAACTCCTACGAGCAGTACTTC
CSAGGTGNSYEQYF
>TRBJ1-1|few|TRBV4-2|NA
TGTGCCAGCAGCCAAGGGGCCGGCGGGACTGAAGCTTTCTTT
CASSQGAGGTEAFF
>TRBJ1-5|many|TRBV12-3/TRBV12-4|NA
TGTGCCAGCAGTTTCAGAAAGGTCAATCAGCCCCAGCATTTT
CASSFRKVNQPQHF
>TRBJ2-5|NA|TRBV7-9|NA
TGTGCCAGCAGCTTCGGGGATTGGGAGACCCAGTACTTC
CASSFGDWETQYF
>TRBJ2-7|NA|TRBV4-3|NA
TGCGCCAGCAGCCAAGACCCGGCGAGCTCCTACGAGCAGTACTTC
CASSQDPASSYEQYF
>TRBJ2-1|many|TRBV7-2|NA
TGTGCCAGCAAATTCGGAGGAGCGGGCAGCTCCTACAATGAGCAGTTCTTC
CASKFGGAGSSYNEQFF
>TRBJ2-1|few|TRBV27|TRBD2
TGTGCCAGCAGTTTAACCCAGCCTTATGGGGGACTAGCGGGACTGTTCTTC
CASSLTQPYGGLAGLFF
>TRBJ2-1|NA|TRBV3-1|NA
TGTGCCAGCAGCCAGTGGGGCTTACACTTC
CASSQWGLHF
>TRBJ2-1|few|TRBV14|NA
TGTGCCAGCAGCCCTTCTCCTCAACTACTAGCAGATGAGCAGTTCTTC
CASSPSPQLLADEQFF
>TRBJ2-2|many|TRBV6-5|NA
TGTGCCAGCAGTTACTCCGGCGGCGGGTCCGGGGAGCTGTTTTTT
CASSYSGGGSGELFF
>TRBJ2-1|NA|TRBV12-3/TRBV12-4|NA
TGTGCCAGCATGCGAGGGGGTAATTACAATGAGCAGTTCTTC
CASMRGGNYNEQFF
>TRBJ2-3|few|TRBV4-3|NA
TGCGCCAGCAGCCAAGCCGCCAGGCTTACAGATACGCAGTATTTT
CASSQAARLTDTQYF
>TRBJ2-3|NA|TRBV12-3/TRBV12-4|TRBD1
TGTGCCAGCAGAGAGACAGGGTCGGGCGGCACAGATACGCAGTATTTT
CASRETGSGGTDTQYF
>TRBJ2-1|NA|TRBV20-1|TRBD2
TGCAGTGCTAGATGGGTAGCGGGAGTGGGCAATGAGCAGTTCTTC
CSARWVAGVGNEQFF
>TRBJ2-1|few|TRBV6-5|NA
TGTGCCAGCAGCCAGGGGGGTGCGGGGAATGAGCAGTTCTTC
CASSQGGAGNEQFF
>TRBJ2-7|NA|TRBV29-1|NA
TGCAGCGTTGCAACAGGGACCGTGCAGTACTTC
CSVATGTVQYF
>TRBJ2-2|few|TRBV5-1|NA
TGCGCCAGCAGCGGCAGGGGCGGGGAGCTGTTTTTT
CASSGRGGELFF
>TRBJ2-3|many|TRBV7-6|TRBD2
TGTGCCAGCAGCTCGCGGACTAGCGGGGTCACAGATACGCAGTATTTT
CASSSRTSGVTDTQYF
>TRBJ2-7|NA|TRBV27|NA
TGTGCCACAGCGACAGGTCCCCCCACGCCTCACTACGAGCAGTACTTC
CATATGPPTPHYEQYF
>TRBJ2-1|many|TRBV24-1|NA
TGTGCCACCAGTGACCCCCCGCGCGGCTCGGGGAATGAGCAGTTCTTC
CATSDPPRGSGNEQFF
>TRBJ2-5|many|TRBV20-1|TRBD2
TGCAGTGCTAGAGGTCGACTAGCGGGATACGGTGCAGAGACCCAGTACTTC
CSARGRLAGYGAETQYF
>TRBJ1-3|NA|TRBV5-5|NA
TGTGCCAGCAGCCCGGGAGCGAGCTCTGGAAACACCATATATTTT
CASSPGASSGNTIYF
>TRBJ2-3|many|TRBV20-1|TRBD1
TGCAGTGCTCGTCCCTATACAGGGGGCTCAGATACGCAGTATTTT
CSARPYTGGSDTQYF
>TRBJ1-3|NA|TRBV12-3/TRBV12-4|NA
TGTGCCAGCAGTTTAAATTCAGTAGGAGGGTCCGCGTCTGGAAACACCATATATTTT
CASSLNSVGGSASGNTIYF
>TRBJ2-7|few|TRBV4-3|NA
TGCGCCAGCAGCCCGAAGGGAGAGGGTGGCTACGAGCAGTACTTC
CASSPKGEGGYEQYF
>TRBJ1-1|few|TRBV6-2/TRBV6-3|NA
TGTGCCAGCAGTTATTCTGGGATTTTCGCTGAAGCTTTCTTT
CASSYSGIFAEAFF
>TRBJ1-6|NA|TRBV27|NA
TGTGCCAGCAGAACCACCTCCGGGTTCTCACCCCTCCACTTT
CASRTTSGFSPLHF
>TRBJ2-1|NA|TRBV29-1|NA
TGCAGCGTTGAGGTAGGGGGAGTCGAGCAGTTCTTC
CSVEVGGVEQFF
>TRBJ2-7|few|TRBV20-1|TRBD1
TGCAGTGCGCGGACAGGGGCCCCCGGAGACGGGCAGTACTTC
CSARTGAPGDGQYF
>TRBJ2-1|NA|TRBV24-1|NA
TGTGCCACCAGTCTGACACGCCGCAATGAGCAGTTCTTC
CATSLTRRNEQFF
>TRBJ2-1|NA|TRBV7-9|NA
TGTGCCAGCAGCCACCGATTGCGACTAGAGTTCGTTGAGCAGTTCTTC
CASSHRLRLEFVEQFF
>TRBJ2-3|NA|TRBV6-2/TRBV6-3|TRBD1
TGTGCCAGCAGACCTTACTCCGGGACAGGGGGGACAGATACGCAGTATTTT
CASRPYSGTGGTDTQYF
>TRBJ1-5|NA|TRBV4-2|NA
TGTGCCAGCAGCCAAGAGGCTCCGGGGGGCAATCAGCCCCAGCATTTT
CASSQEAPGGNQPQHF
>TRBJ2-3|NA|TRBV6-1|TRBD2
TGTGCCAGCAGTGCTGATGATAGCGGGGGGCAAGCAGATACGCAGTATTTT
CASSADDSGGQADTQYF
>TRBJ2-7|NA|TRBV20-1|NA
TGCAGTGCCCTAGACAGCTACGAGCAGTACTTC
CSALDSYEQYF
>TRBJ1-1|many|TRBV11-2|NA
TGTGCCAGCAGCTTAGATTGGGGTAACACTGAAGCTTTCTTT
CASSLDWGNTEAFF
>TRBJ2-1|NA|TRBV20-1|NA
TGCAGTGCTAGAGCGGGGGAGCAGTTCTTC
CSARAGEQFF
>TRBJ1-4|once|TRBV29-1|NA
TGCAGCGTTTTAAGCTCTAATGAAAAACTGTTTTTT
CSVLSSNEKLFF
>TRBJ2-5|many|TRBV19|NA
TGTGCCAGTAGTATTGGGGAGGCGACGGAAGAGACCCAGTACTTC
CASSIGEATEETQYF
>TRBJ2-1|NA|TRBV25-1|NA
TGTGCCAGCAGTGAACGGGAGACGTTTGATGAGCAGTTCTTC
CASSERETFDEQFF
>TRBJ2-3|NA|TRBV27|TRBD2
TGTGCCAGCAGGAGGAGCGGGGGGCAAGATACGCAGTATTTT
CASRRSGGQDTQYF
>TRBJ2-1|NA|TRBV4-3|TRBD1
TGCGCCAGCAGCCAAGTAGAGACAGGGTACAATGAGCAGTTCTTC
CASSQVETGYNEQFF
>TRBJ1-5|few|TRBV19|TRBD1
TGTGCCAGTAGTTTCACAGGGGCTCAGCCCCAGCATTTT
CASSFTGAQPQHF
>TRBJ1-1|many|TRBV29-1|TRBD1
TGCAGCGCCGGGGACAGGCCCCACACTGAAGCTTTCTTT
CSAGDRPHTEAFF